A single sample gave rise to the 17 T cell receptor beta chains below, sequenced in a study of OX40 agonist ivuxolimab in advanced cancers. The repertoire was sequenced with immunoSEQ multiplex PCR; TCRdb's copy has only in-frame clones and lacks some. This table holds tens of thousands of clones, 90% found once. This material consisted of CD4+ or CD8+ T cells sorted from blood, taken in a trial of the OX40 agonist ivuxolimab. The receptors originated from an adult with an advanced solid tumor such as melanoma, head and neck, liver or kidney cancer.

The V and J genes are TRBV29-1 and TRBJ2-2; 8 bases fit TRBD2. The CDR3 is 16 residues long. V trimming: 6 bases; J trimming: 5 bases; junction bases outside the gene matches: 14. CDR1 is SQVTM, CDR2 ANQGSEA, per germline. The CDR3 reads CSVLHPGLAGTGELFF. CDR3 sequence (DNA): TGCAGCGTCCTCCACCCCGGACTAGCTGGTACCGGGGAGCTGTTTTTT.

The chain combines TRBV7-9 with TRBJ1-2; D is unclear. Germline V gene data show CDR1 as SEHNR and CDR2 as FQNEAQ (reference sequence). The V end lost 1 base, the J end lost 4 bases, and 7 bases lay between the germline ends. CDR3 length: 13 residues. In DNA, the CDR3 is TGTGCCAGCAGCTTAGGGAGCATCTATGGCTACACCTTC. Translating gives CASSLGSIYGYTF.

The chain is built from TRBV29-1 and TRBJ2-1; weak D call: TRBD1 (6 bases). This CDR3 region has 11 residues. V was trimmed by 6 bases and J by 8 bases, leaving 11 bases between them. Germline V gives CDR1 SQVTM, CDR2 ANQGSEA. CDR3 DNA sequence: TGCAGCGTCAGCAGGGGTTATGAGCAGTTCTTC. Translation: CSVSRGYEQFF.

V gene TRBV6-5 combines with J gene TRBJ2-5; D is unclear. This CDR3 spans 14 amino acids. Per the germline V gene, CDR1 is MNHEY and CDR2 is SVGAGI. Trimming cost V 2 bases and J 3 bases, with 10 bases left between them. The CDR3 reads CASSYVRAKETQYF. CDR3 nucleotides: TGTGCCAGCAGTTACGTCCGGGCGAAAGAGACCCAGTACTTC.

The chain is built from TRBV27 and TRBJ2-3, with D possibly being TRBD2 (5 bases). Germline CDR1 reads MNHEY; CDR2 reads SMNVEV (reference sequence). This CDR3 comprises 13 residues. Deletions cut 4 bases from V and 4 bases from J, with 9 bases between. In nucleotides, the CDR3 is TGTGCCAGCAGTTCTGCGGGTTCAGATACGCAGTATTTT. It translates to CASSSAGSDTQYF.

In its sample, this clone ranks as medium-sized. CDR3: CASSLGPVTGELFF. CDR3 nucleotide sequence: TGTGCCAGCAGCTTAGGCCCGGTAACCGGGGAGCTGTTTTTT. The V and J genes are TRBV11-3 and TRBJ2-2, with D uncertain. Germline CDR1 and CDR2: SGHNT and YENEEA. This CDR3 is 14 amino acids long. Trimming stripped 1 base from V and 5 bases from J, with 8 bases between.

The J gene is TRBJ2-1, the V gene TRBV21-1. TRBV21-1 is given as a pseudogene. This CDR3 contains 18 residues. The CDR3 is CASSKALRVPAFGNEQFF. CDR3 DNA: TGTGCCAGCAGCAAAGCGCTTAGGGTCCCGGCGTTCGGGAATGAGCAGTTCTTC.

The chain is built from TRBV7-9 and TRBJ2-4, with 8 bases identical to TRBD2. The germline gives CDR1 SEHNR, CDR2 FQNEAQ (reference sequence). The CDR3 sequence is 16 residues long. The trim removed 4 bases at V and 5 bases at J, leaving 10 bases unmatched. For the CDR3, the DNA is TGTGCCAGCAGCTCCAGCGGGAGAAAAGACCAAAACATTCAGTACTTC. Translating gives CASSSSGRKDQNIQYF.

This rearrangement joins TRBV27 to TRBJ2-2; 10 nucleotides match TRBD1. Germline CDR1 MNHEY, CDR2 SMNVEV (reference sequence). The CDR3 loop spans 17 amino acids. The V gene end was trimmed by 6 bases and the J gene end by 4 bases; junction bases not matched to a gene: 11. CDR3 coding DNA: TGTGCCAGCAGCCCTCCCCCGGGACAGGGGACCACCGGGGAGCTGTTTTTT. It yields the protein CASSPPPGQGTTGELFF.

The rearrangement joins TRBV7-9 to TRBJ1-2; no clear D gene. The CDR3 has 13 residues. V shed 5 bases and J shed 6 bases, with 13 bases lying between them. The germline CDR1 and CDR2 sequences are SEHNR and FQNEAQ (reference sequence). CDR3 amino acids: CASSLDTEHGYTF. Here the CDR3 DNA reads TGTGCCAGCAGCCTCGACACGGAACATGGCTACACCTTC.

The chain joins TRBV27 to TRBJ1-5; D might be TRBD1 (6 bases). Trimming left V 4 bases short and J 5 bases short, with 12 bases between. The CDR3 is 14 residues long. Germline V gene sequence: CDR1 MNHEY, CDR2 SMNVEV (reference sequence). CDR3 sequence: CASSSGGAYQPQHF. CDR3 DNA: TGTGCCAGCAGTTCCGGGGGCGCGTATCAGCCCCAGCATTTT.

V is TRBV4-2 and J is TRBJ2-3; 7 nucleotides match TRBD2. V shed 0 bases and J 0 bases; nucleotides not matched to a gene: 12. This CDR3 is built from 19 residues. The germline V gene has CDR1 LGHNA and CDR2 YNFKEQ. The CDR3 here is CASSQDRGPLAASTDTQYF. CDR3 coding DNA: TGTGCCAGCAGCCAAGACCGAGGCCCCCTAGCGGCTAGCACAGATACGCAGTATTTT.

This clone occurred a few times. CDR3 residues: CASSERAGNGASSGNTIYF. The CDR3 DNA is TGTGCCAGCAGTGAAAGGGCAGGGAACGGTGCCAGCTCTGGAAACACCATATATTTT. The genes are TRBV2 and TRBJ1-3, with D possibly being TRBD1 (5 bases). Germline V gives CDR1 SNHLY, CDR2 FYNNEI. This CDR3 region has 19 residues. Trimming stripped 2 bases from V and 0 bases from J, with 20 bases between.

This chain joins TRBV27 and TRBJ2-3, with 8 bases aligning to TRBD1. V lost 8 bases to trimming and J lost 10 bases; unmatched junction nucleotides: 20. The CDR3 covers 16 residues. The germline V gene has CDR1 MNHEY and CDR2 SMNVEV (reference sequence). CDR3 sequence reads: CASSKGQGALDRAQYF. The CDR3 bases are TGTGCCAGCTCCAAGGGCCAGGGGGCGCTGGACAGGGCGCAGTATTTT.

This chain joins TRBV5-1 and TRBJ2-5; TRBD2 matches 9 bases. The CDR3 is 16 residues long. Germline V CDR1 and CDR2: SGHRS, YFSETQ. J was trimmed by 7 bases and V by 3 bases; bases with no gene match: 13. This chain's CDR3 is CASSSRLAESSGTQYF. CDR3 bases: TGCGCCAGCAGCTCGAGACTAGCGGAAAGTTCTGGGACCCAGTACTTC.

This chain connects TRBV14 to TRBJ1-1, with a tentative D call TRBD1 (5 bases). The CDR3 has 14 residues. Germline values: CDR1 SGHDN, CDR2 FVKESK. Trimming removed 5 bases at V and 3 bases at J, with 13 bases between. CDR3 DNA: TGTGCCAGCAGCTGGGGCCGATCCTACACTGAAGCTTTCTTT. This translates into CASSWGRSYTEAFF.

The chain combines TRBV5-3 with TRBJ2-1, with D perhaps TRBD1 (5 bases). TRBV5-3 is an ORF, and what it does is uncertain. V gave up 0 bases and J gave up 2 bases, with 12 bases separating them. The CDR3 runs to 16 residues. CDR3 loop: CARSLGWGGTYNEQFF. The CDR3 DNA follows: TGTGCCAGAAGCTTGGGGTGGGGCGGTACCTACAATGAGCAGTTCTTC.